This T cell receptor beta chain originates from a study of T cell responses to AZD1222 COVID-19 vaccine (dated by TCRdb to the early 2020s). Context from the whole study: Because spike-specific TCR depth and breadth did not differ between the two schedules, AZD1222 recipients who got a second dose at roughly 4 weeks were pooled with those who got a second dose at roughly 12 weeks. Enrollment into the trials was organized by age into subgroups of 18-55, 56-69 and 70-plus years, and those subgroups contained roughly 140, 27 and 60 TCR-sequenced participants, respectively. A total of over 230 trial participants underwent TCR sequencing, of whom 207 received two doses of AZD1222 and about 26 received two doses of the MenACWY control vaccine.

From V the trimming removes 5 bases and from J it removes 1 base, while the gene matches leave 8 bases of the junction unaccounted for. CDR1 is given as LGHDT and CDR2 as YNNKEL, both from the germline V gene (reference sequence). The CDR3, cysteine through phenylalanine, is 16 amino acids long. Of the read, only the CDR3 DNA is kept; its 48 bases are in frame from base 1. The meaning of the sample's time point label: baseline before first vaccination. Samples from vaccinated people were obtained from the UK trials COV001 and COV002, which included a single-blind randomized controlled phase 2/3 trial of AZD1222 (ChAdOx1 nCoV-19) in healthy adults. For TCRbeta chain sequencing, PBMC samples were collected from trial participants at day 0 and at day 28 after the second dose. General study outcomes and caveats: The whole spike protein was spanned by vaccine-associated CD4 TCRs, and dominant responses were seen in regions 160-218 and 743-854. The 56-69-year group was small, and its depth increase did not reach significance, likely because of low power. Nearly half of unique spike-specific TCRs reportedly recognized epitopes outside regions mutated in the B.1.351 and B.1.1.7 variants. Most participants were white British and females outnumbered males, and the authors suggested that clonal diversity may have been underestimated. Because no samples from the day 14 peak response were available, repertoires could be characterized only after the peak T cell response. Conclusions about previously exposed vaccinees were limited because only a handful of AZD1222 recipients were SARS-CoV-2 seropositive at baseline. After two AZD1222 doses, both the breadth and the depth of spike-specific TCRs were significantly higher than at day 0 and than in MenACWY recipients.

On this clone: Its antigen target is currently unknown. No base quality information exists; no much larger clone differs at one position.

The CDR3 regions of human TCRbeta chains were subjected to immunosequencing. The published analysis was carried out like this. TCRs in the repertoires were matched against a reference library of SARS-CoV-2-specific TCRs that had been generated with the MIRA antigen-specificity platform. Breadth meant the fraction of unique TCRs that were SARS-CoV-2-associated, whereas depth meant the fraction of total T cells that were SARS-CoV-2-associated. Using the MIRA data, each spike-specific TCR was mapped to the spike region that the TCR reacts to and placed in a CD4 or CD8 class. Log10-transformed breadth and depth values were compared by one-way ANOVA with Sidak's multiple comparisons tests. TCRdb carries this immuneACCESS record with in-frame sequences only. Its versions omit some clonotypes, under half of them owing to an unresolved V gene in the studies checked, with the rest unexplained. From that table come the V and J calls and clone size; the DNA was used to work out D and trimming. In all, the sample holds approximately 180,000 clones, and less than 90% of those were seen once. The ten biggest clones cover approximately 1.6% of the sample.

The sequence is built from TRBV3-1 (or the pseudogene TRBV3-2) and TRBJ1-1; 9 of the junction bases match TRBD1. The TCR comes from an adult in good health. Sequencing was performed on peripheral blood, taken on day 0 of AZD1222 vaccination. The CDR3 protein sequence reads: CASSSGTGQKNTEAFF. The sequence in DNA is TGTGCCAGCAGCTCTGGGACAGGGCAGAAGAACACTGAAGCTTTCTTT.